Presented here are 18 T cell receptor beta chains from one specimen sequenced in a study of vaccination effects on CD4 cells after COVID-19. For these receptors, no antigen is known. Only in-frame clones appear in the TCRdb table, and some are missing; sequencing was by immunoSEQ multiplex PCR. Here the sample spans approximately 16,000 clones, around 64% being singletons. The ViraFEST assay expanded antigen-specific CD4+ T cells with viral peptide pools before sequencing. Researchers isolated CD4+ T cells once approximately eleven days of culture had elapsed. All participants had two doses of either the BNT162b2 or mRNA-1273 vaccine. The sample was CD4+ T cells from PBMCs cultured with SARS-CoV-2 spike peptides, taken after COVID-19 vaccination. Source of these receptors: a human donor who received a COVID-19 vaccine.

The rearrangement links TRBV18 to TRBJ1-4; D call uncertain. This CDR3 region has 17 residues. Germline CDR1 reads KGHSH; CDR2 reads LQKENI. Trimming shortened V by 1 base and J by 10 bases, and 22 bases separated the two germline ends. CDR3 coding DNA: TGTGCCAGCTCACCACGCATAAAAATCTCCGGCCAACCAAAACTGTTTTTT. Translated: CASSPRIKISGQPKLFF.

The chain is built from TRBV27 and TRBJ2-3; no clear D gene. The CDR3 spans 13 residues. Germline V gene lookup returns CDR1 MNHEY and CDR2 SMNVEV (reference sequence). Deletions cut 6 bases from V and 2 bases from J, with 9 bases between. CDR3 DNA sequence: TGTGCCAGCAGGGCGACGTACACAGATACGCAGTATTTT. Encoded protein: CASRATYTDTQYF.

V is TRBV19 and J is TRBJ2-2; 10 positions match TRBD2. The V gene end was trimmed by 4 bases and the J gene end by 3 bases; junction bases not matched to a gene: 5. The CDR3 has 16 amino acids. From germline, CDR1 is LNHDA and CDR2 SQIVND (reference sequence). Written as DNA, the CDR3 is TGTGCCAGTAGTAGTTCTAGCGGGGGCTACACCGGGGAGCTGTTTTTT. It specifies CASSSSSGGYTGELFF. Filled out from reference TRBV19 and TRBJ2-2, the complete variable domain reads DGGITQSPKYLFRKEGQNVTLSCEQNLNHDAMYWYRQDPGQGLRLIYYSQIVNDFQKGDIAEGYSVSREKKESFPLTVTSAQKNPTAFYLCASSSSSGGYTGELFFGEGSRLTVL.

The rearrangement joins TRBV6-5 to TRBJ2-3, with TRBD2 matching over 13 bases. Trimming at V came to 5 bases and at J to 4 bases, leaving 3 bases not matched to a gene. CDR1 and CDR2 from the germline V gene are MNHEY and SVGAGI. CDR3 length equals 15 residues. In DNA form, the CDR3 reads TGTGCCAGCAGTCGACTAGCGGGAGGTTCAGATACGCAGTATTTT. It is translated as CASSRLAGGSDTQYF.

The rearrangement uses TRBV14 and TRBJ2-5; 12 nucleotides agree with TRBD2. This CDR3 region has 17 residues. Germline V gene lookup returns CDR1 SGHDN and CDR2 FVKESK. After removal of 0 bases from V and 4 bases from J, the junction contained 6 bases not matched to a gene. CDR3 sequence: CASSQELRTSGIETQYF. DNA of the CDR3: TGTGCCAGCAGCCAAGAACTCAGGACTAGCGGGATAGAGACCCAGTACTTC.

The chain is built from TRBV4-1 and TRBJ1-4; D not resolved. This CDR3 has 15 amino acids. Germline loops: CDR1 MGHRA, CDR2 YSYEKL. Trimming took 4 bases from V and 8 from J, leaving 17 bases between them. The CDR3 nucleotides are TGCGCCAGCAGCCGGGGTGGCGGGGTGGCCGAAAAACTGTTTTTT. Amino acid sequence: CASSRGGGVAEKLFF.

The rearrangement links TRBV5-4 to TRBJ2-5; 7 bases map to TRBD1. This CDR3 is 16 amino acids long. From germline, CDR1 is SGHNT and CDR2 YYREEE (reference sequence). J lost 2 bases, V lost 4 bases, and 11 bases had no gene match. The CDR3 coding sequence is TGTGCCAGCAGCCCCACGCTGGGCAGGGGGCAAGAGACCCAGTACTTC. Translated, it gives CASSPTLGRGQETQYF.

The chain carries TRBV7-2 and TRBJ2-2, with D perhaps matching TRBD2 (6 bases). This CDR3 is 14 amino acids long. CDR1 is SGHTA and CDR2 is FQGNSA in the germline V gene. The germline V and J ends were trimmed by 1 base and 7 bases, with 10 bases remaining between them. The CDR3, as DNA: TGTGCCAGCAGCTTAGGGGGGGAACTCGGGGAGCTGTTTTTT. Residues: CASSLGGELGELFF. Full variable domain (rest looked up from reference TRBV7-2 and TRBJ2-2): GAGVSQSPSNKVTEKGKDVELRCDPISGHTALYWYRQSLGQGLEFLIYFQGNSAPDKSGLPSDRFSAERTGGSVSTLTIQRTQQEDSAVYLCASSLGGELGELFFGEGSRLTVL.

The rearrangement joins TRBV25-1 to TRBJ2-7; D possibly corresponds to TRBD2 (5 bases). Trimming removed 4 bases from V and 2 bases from J, with 18 bases in between. This CDR3 region has 16 residues. CDR1 is MGHDK and CDR2 is SYGVNS in the germline V gene. In DNA, the CDR3 is TGTGCCAGCAGTGCCCCTCGATGTGGGAGTCCCTACGAGCAGTACTTC. It specifies CASSAPRCGSPYEQYF.

The chain recombines TRBV10-3 with TRBJ1-1, with D unresolved. CDR1 is ENHRY, CDR2 SYGVKD, per germline. V shed 3 bases and J shed 3 bases, with 5 bases lying between them. The CDR3 runs to 12 residues. CDR3 protein: CAISEVYTEAFF. CDR3 nucleotide sequence: TGTGCCATCAGTGAAGTGTACACTGAAGCTTTCTTT.

The V call is TRBV19, the J call TRBJ2-2, with D tentatively TRBD2 (5 bases). The germline V gene has CDR1 LNHDA and CDR2 SQIVND (reference sequence). The CDR3 is made up of 15 amino acids. The ends were cut back, 5 bases at V and 3 bases at J, with 13 bases in the middle. CDR3 amino acids: CASSVLQADTGELFF. As DNA, the CDR3 is TGTGCCAGTAGTGTCCTCCAAGCGGACACCGGGGAGCTGTTTTTT.

The rearrangement joins TRBV5-4 to TRBJ1-6; no firm D call. The CDR3 contains 15 residues. Germline CDR1 and CDR2: SGHNT and YYREEE (reference sequence). V lost 3 bases to trimming and J lost 9 bases, with 16 bases between them. CDR3 bases: TGTGCCAGCAGCTCACAGAGATTATCGGGTTCACCCCTCCACTTT. Protein sequence: CASSSQRLSGSPLHF.

This clone turned up a few times. The chain couples TRBV7-2 to TRBJ2-1, with D perhaps TRBD1 (5 bases). Germline CDR1 SGHTA, CDR2 FQGNSA. V was clipped by 8 bases and J by 10 bases, with 27 bases between them. The CDR3 is 16 residues long. The CDR3 sequence is CASRPQGRGLRGEQFF. In nucleotides, the CDR3 is TGTGCCAGCCGGCCACAAGGAAGGGGTTTAAGGGGCGAGCAGTTCTTC.

J is TRBJ1-2 and V is TRBV6-4; D is perhaps TRBD1 (6 bases). Trimming removed 3 bases at V and 4 bases at J, with 9 bases between. Germline V gene sequence: CDR1 MRHNA, CDR2 SNTAGT. The CDR3 consists of 13 residues. CDR3 nucleotide sequence: TGTGCCAGCAGTGAGACAGGAGCCTATGGCTACACCTTC. This encodes CASSETGAYGYTF.

The chain is built from TRBV7-8 and TRBJ1-2; D may be TRBD1 (5 bases). The V end was cut by 4 bases, the J end by 4 bases, with 10 bases between. This CDR3 contains 13 residues. The germline V gene encodes CDR1 SGHVS and CDR2 FQNEAQ. The CDR3 DNA reads as TGTGCCAGCAGCTCCAGGGACGGCTATGGCTACACCTTC. Translation gives CASSSRDGYGYTF.

This sequence joins TRBV19 and TRBJ2-7, with TRBD1 matching 7 bases. The V segment lost 5 bases and the J segment 4 bases; nucleotides outside the gene matches: 14. The length of the CDR3 is 16 residues. Germline V gene lookup returns CDR1 LNHDA and CDR2 SQIVND (reference sequence). The CDR3 protein is CASSPRTTGRFYEQYF. The CDR3 bases are TGTGCCAGTAGTCCGAGGACGACAGGGCGGTTTTACGAGCAGTACTTC.

The chain employs TRBV6-5 and TRBJ2-3; 12 bases agree with TRBD2. This CDR3 has 15 residues. Losses at the gene ends were 6 bases for V and 5 bases for J; bases not matched to a gene: 6. CDR1 MNHEY and CDR2 SVGAGI come from the germline V gene. CDR3 loop: CASRRLAGVGDTQYF. In nucleotides, the CDR3 is TGTGCCAGCAGGAGACTAGCGGGAGTGGGAGATACGCAGTATTTT.

The rearrangement uses TRBV28 and TRBJ2-2; D unclear. V gave up 5 bases and J gave up 1 base, with 14 bases separating them. Germline CDR1 MDHEN, CDR2 SYDVKM. This CDR3 contains 16 residues. CDR3 in DNA: TGTGCCAGCAGTCCCCCAACGTTTCGGAACACCGGGGAGCTGTTTTTT. Residues: CASSPPTFRNTGELFF.